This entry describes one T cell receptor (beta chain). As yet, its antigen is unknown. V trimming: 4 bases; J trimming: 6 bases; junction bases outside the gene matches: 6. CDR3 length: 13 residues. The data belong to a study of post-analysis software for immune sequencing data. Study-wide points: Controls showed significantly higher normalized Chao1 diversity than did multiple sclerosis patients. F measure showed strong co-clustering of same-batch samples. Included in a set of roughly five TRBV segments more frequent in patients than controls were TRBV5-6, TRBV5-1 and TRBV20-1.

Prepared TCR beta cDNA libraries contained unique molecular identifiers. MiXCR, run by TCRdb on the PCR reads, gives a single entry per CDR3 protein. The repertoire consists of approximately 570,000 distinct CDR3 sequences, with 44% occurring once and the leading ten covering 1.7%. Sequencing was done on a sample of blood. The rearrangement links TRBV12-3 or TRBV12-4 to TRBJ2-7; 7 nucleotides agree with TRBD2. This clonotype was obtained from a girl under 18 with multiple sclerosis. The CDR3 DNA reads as TGTGCCAGCAGTTCCGTAGGGAGGGGCGAGCAGTACTTC. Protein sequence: CASSSVGRGEQYF.